This T cell receptor beta chain comes out of a study of T cells after yellow fever vaccination. Study outcomes and limitations: Primary-vaccination clones mostly resurfaced post-booster (about 96% CD4, 85% to 90% CD8).

This clonotype was picked up one time. What it recognizes is unknown. As TCR cDNA was made by 5'RACE template switching, a universal primer site and UMIs were added. TCRdb used MiXCR to reprocess the 5' RACE reads, holding one entry per CDR3 protein. This sample has 450,000 to 600,000 distinct CDR3 sequences, with approximately 15% found just once. The germline gives CDR1 SGHTA, CDR2 FQGNSA. Between the trimmed V and J ends, which lost 3 bases and 4 bases, there was a span of 13 bases. The CDR3 runs 15 residues. The sequence derives from a man younger than 40 who received the YFV17D yellow fever vaccine. The sample was PBMCs, taken on the day of the yellow fever booster vaccination. V is TRBV7-2 and J is TRBJ2-1, with D perhaps matching TRBD2 (5 bases). The CDR3 DNA follows: TGTGCCAGCAGCTTTGTGACTATGAAATACAATGAGCAGTTCTTC. Amino acids: CASSFVTMKYNEQFF.